This T cell receptor (beta chain) was observed in a study of T cell repertoires in cytomegalovirus infection. Study-level results: Summed frequency of public TCR beta families distinguished CMV carriers with the relevant HLA.

J was trimmed by 4 bases and V by 4 bases; bases with no gene match: 11. Germline loops: CDR1 SGHVS, CDR2 FNYEAQ. This CDR3 contains 18 residues. About this clonotype: The antigen remains undetermined.

TCRdb re-called the reads through MiXCR, storing one row per CDR3 protein. In the table there are about 570,000 distinct CDR3 sequences, 40% of which are singletons. The material was cultured PBMCs, obtained from culture after CMV antigen stimulation. This receptor was identified in a human donor in good health (CMV status not recorded). Some clones in this sample may be carry-over from other donors' samples. The chain has TRBV7-6 and TRBJ2-1; 12 bases line up with TRBD2. The CDR3 DNA is TGTGCCAGCAGCTCCACCTCTACTACTAGCGGGAGGTACAATGAGCAGTTCTTC. It codes for CASSSTSTTSGRYNEQFF. Drawing the rest from reference TRBV7-6 and TRBJ2-1, the complete variable domain is GAGVSQSPRYKVTKRGQDVALRCDPISGHVSLYWYRQALGQGPEFLTYFNYEAQQDKSGLPNDRFSAERPEGSISTLTIQRTEQRDSAMYRCASSSTSTTSGRYNEQFFGPGTRLTVL.